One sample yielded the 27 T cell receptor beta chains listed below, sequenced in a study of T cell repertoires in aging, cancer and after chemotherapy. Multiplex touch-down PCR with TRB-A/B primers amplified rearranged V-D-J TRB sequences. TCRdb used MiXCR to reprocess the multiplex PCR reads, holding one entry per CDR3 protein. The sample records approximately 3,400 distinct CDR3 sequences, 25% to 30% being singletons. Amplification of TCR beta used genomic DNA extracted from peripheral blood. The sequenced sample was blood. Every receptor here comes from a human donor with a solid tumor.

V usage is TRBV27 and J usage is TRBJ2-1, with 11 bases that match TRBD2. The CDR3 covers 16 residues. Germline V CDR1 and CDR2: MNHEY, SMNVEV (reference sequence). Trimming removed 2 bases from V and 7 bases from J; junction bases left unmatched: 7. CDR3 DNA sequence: TGTGCCAGCAGTTTAGGCTATAGCGGGGGGGAGAATGAGCAGTTCTTC. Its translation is CASSLGYSGGENEQFF.

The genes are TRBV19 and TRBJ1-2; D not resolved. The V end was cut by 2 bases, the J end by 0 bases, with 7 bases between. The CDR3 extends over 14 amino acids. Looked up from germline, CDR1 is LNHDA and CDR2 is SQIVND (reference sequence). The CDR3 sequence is CASSITATNYGYTF. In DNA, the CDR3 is TGTGCCAGTAGTATAACAGCGACTAACTATGGCTACACCTTC.

The CDR3, as DNA: TGCAGTGCCATCAAGGGGATCCGCACTGAAGCTTTCTTT. This gives the protein CSAIKGIRTEAFF. This chain connects TRBV20-1 to TRBJ1-1, with a tentative D call TRBD1 (5 bases). The germline V gene has CDR1 DFQATT and CDR2 SNEGSKA (reference sequence). This CDR3 spans 13 amino acids. Trimming took 6 bases from V and 4 from J, leaving 15 bases between them.

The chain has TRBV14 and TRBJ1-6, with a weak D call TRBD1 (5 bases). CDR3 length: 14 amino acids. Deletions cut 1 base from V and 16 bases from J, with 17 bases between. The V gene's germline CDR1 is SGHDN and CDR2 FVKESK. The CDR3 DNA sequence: TGTGCCAGCAGCCAAGTAGCCGGACACCACGTTCTCCACTTT. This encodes CASSQVAGHHVLHF. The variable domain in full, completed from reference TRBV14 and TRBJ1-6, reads EAGVTQFPSHSVIEKGQTVTLRCDPISGHDNLYWYRRVMGKEIKFLLHFVKESKQDESGMPNNRFLAERTGGTYSTLKVQPAELEDSGVYFCASSQVAGHHVLHFGNGTRLTVT.

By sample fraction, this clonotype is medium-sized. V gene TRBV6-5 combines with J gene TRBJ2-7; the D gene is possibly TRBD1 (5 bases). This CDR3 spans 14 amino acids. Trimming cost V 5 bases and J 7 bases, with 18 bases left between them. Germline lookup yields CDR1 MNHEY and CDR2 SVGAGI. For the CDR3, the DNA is TGTGCCAGCAGTCTTCACAGGAATCCCCTGGAGCAGTACTTC. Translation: CASSLHRNPLEQYF.

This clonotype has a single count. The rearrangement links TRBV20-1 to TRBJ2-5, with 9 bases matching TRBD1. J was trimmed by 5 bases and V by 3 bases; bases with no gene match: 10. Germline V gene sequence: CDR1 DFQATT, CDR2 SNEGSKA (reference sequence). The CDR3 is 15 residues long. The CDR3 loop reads CSARGTQGARETQYF. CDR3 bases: TGCAGTGCTAGGGGAACACAGGGGGCCCGGGAGACCCAGTACTTC.

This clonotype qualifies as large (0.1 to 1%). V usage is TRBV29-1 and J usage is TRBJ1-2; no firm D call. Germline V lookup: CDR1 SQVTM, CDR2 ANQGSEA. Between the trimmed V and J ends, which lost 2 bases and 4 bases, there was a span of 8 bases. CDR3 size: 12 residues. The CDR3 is CSVERQLYGYTF. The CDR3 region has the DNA TGCAGCGTTGAACGTCAGCTCTATGGCTACACCTTC.

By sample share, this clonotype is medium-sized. CDR3 coding DNA: TGTGCCAGCACGGGGGAAGGGCCGTCCTACGAGCAGTACTTC. This encodes CASTGEGPSYEQYF. The rearrangement links TRBV7-9 to TRBJ2-7, with a possible D match to TRBD2 (6 bases). This CDR3 is 14 amino acids long. With 7 bases removed from V and 1 base from J, the gap between germline ends came to 14 bases. Germline values: CDR1 SEHNR, CDR2 FQNEAQ (reference sequence).

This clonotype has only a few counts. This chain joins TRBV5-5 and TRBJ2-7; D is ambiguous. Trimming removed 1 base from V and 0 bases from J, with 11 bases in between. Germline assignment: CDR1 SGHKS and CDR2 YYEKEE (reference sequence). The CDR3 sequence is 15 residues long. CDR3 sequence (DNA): TGTGCCAGCAGCTTGTCGTACAGTACCTCCTACGAGCAGTACTTC. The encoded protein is CASSLSYSTSYEQYF.

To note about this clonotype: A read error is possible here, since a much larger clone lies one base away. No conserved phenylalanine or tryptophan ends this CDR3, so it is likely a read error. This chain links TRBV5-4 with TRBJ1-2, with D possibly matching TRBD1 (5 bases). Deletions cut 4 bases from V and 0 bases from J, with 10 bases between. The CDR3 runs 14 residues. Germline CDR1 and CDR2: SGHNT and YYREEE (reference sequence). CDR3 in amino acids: CASSRDRTNYGYTL. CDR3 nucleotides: TGTGCCAGCAGCCGAGACAGAACTAACTATGGCTACACCTTA.

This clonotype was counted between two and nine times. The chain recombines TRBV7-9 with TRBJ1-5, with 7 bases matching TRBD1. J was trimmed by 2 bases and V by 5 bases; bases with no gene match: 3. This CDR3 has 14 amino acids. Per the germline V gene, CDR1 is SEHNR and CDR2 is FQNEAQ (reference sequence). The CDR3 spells CASSITGGNQPQHF. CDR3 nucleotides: TGTGCCAGCAGCATAACAGGGGGCAATCAGCCCCAGCATTTT.

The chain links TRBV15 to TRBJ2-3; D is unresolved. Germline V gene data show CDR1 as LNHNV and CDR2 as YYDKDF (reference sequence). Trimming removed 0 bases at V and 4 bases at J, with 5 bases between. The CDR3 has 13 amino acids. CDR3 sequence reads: CATSRDSADTQYF. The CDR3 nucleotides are TGTGCCACCAGCAGAGATTCGGCAGATACGCAGTATTTT.

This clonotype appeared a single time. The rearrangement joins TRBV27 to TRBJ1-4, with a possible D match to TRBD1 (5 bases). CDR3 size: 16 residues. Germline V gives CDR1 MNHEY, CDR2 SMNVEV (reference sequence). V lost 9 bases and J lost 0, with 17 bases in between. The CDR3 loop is CARDLLKGATNEKLFF. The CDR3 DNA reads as TGTGCCAGGGACCTCCTTAAAGGGGCAACTAATGAAAAACTGTTTTTT.

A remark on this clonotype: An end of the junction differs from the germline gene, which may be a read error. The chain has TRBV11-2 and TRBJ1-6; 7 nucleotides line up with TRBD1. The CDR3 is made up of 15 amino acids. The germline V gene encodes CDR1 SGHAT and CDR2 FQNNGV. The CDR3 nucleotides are TGTGCCAGCAGCTTAGAGGACAGGCTTAATTCACCCCTCAACTTT. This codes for CASSLEDRLNSPLNF.

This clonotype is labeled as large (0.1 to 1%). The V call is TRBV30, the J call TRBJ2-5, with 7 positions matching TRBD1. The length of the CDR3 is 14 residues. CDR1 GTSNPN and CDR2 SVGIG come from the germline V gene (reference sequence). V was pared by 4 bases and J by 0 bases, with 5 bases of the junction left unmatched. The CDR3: CAWTGTVYQETQYF. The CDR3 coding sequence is TGTGCCTGGACGGGGACAGTGTACCAAGAGACCCAGTACTTC.

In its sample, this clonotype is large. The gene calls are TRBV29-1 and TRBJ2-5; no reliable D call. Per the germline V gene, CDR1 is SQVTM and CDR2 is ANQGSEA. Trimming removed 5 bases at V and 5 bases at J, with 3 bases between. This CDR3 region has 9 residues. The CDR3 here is CSVRETQYF. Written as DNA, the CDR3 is TGCAGCGTTAGGGAGACCCAGTACTTC.

CDR3 DNA: TGTGCCAGCAGTTTTGGAGGGGGCACCCAGTACTTC. Its protein product is CASSFGGGTQYF. The chain is built from TRBV12-3 or TRBV12-4 and TRBJ2-5; a weak D match, TRBD1 (7 bases). The CDR3 covers 12 residues. V lost 3 bases and J lost 8, with 10 bases in between.

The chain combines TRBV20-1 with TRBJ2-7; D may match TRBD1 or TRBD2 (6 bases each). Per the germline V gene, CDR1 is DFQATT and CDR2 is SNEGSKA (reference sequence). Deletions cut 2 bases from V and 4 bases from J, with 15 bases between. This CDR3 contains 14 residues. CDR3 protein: CSARTGGLPYEQYF. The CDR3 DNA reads TGCAGTGCTAGAACCGGGGGCCTCCCTTACGAGCAGTACTTC.

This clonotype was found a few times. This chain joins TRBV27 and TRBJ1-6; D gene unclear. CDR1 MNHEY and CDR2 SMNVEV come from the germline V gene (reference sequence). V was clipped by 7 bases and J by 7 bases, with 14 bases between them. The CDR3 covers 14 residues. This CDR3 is CASTLSGKNSPLHF. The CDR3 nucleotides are TGTGCCAGCACCTTATCGGGGAAGAATTCACCCCTCCACTTT.

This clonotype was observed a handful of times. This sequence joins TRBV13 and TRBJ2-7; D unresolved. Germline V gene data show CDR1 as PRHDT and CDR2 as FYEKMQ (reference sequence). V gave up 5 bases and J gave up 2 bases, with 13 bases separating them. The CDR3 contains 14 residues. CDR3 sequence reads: CASSPSGQTYEQYF. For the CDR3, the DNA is TGTGCCAGCAGCCCTTCAGGCCAGACCTACGAGCAGTACTTC.

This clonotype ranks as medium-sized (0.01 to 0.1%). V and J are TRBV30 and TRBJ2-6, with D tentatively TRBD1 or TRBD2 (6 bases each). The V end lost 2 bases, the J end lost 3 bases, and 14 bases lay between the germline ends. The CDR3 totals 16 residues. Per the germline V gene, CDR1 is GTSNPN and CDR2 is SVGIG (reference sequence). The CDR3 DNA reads TGTGCCTGGAGTCGGAGGGGGGTCGGTGGGGCCAACGTCCTGACTTTC. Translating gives CAWSRRGVGGANVLTF.

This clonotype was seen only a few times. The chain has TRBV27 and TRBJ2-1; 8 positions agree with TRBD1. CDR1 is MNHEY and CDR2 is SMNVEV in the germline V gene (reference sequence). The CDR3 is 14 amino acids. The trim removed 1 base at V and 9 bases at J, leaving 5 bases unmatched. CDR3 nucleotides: TGTGCCAGCAGTTTATATAGGACAGGGATTGAGCAGTTCTTC. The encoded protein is CASSLYRTGIEQFF.

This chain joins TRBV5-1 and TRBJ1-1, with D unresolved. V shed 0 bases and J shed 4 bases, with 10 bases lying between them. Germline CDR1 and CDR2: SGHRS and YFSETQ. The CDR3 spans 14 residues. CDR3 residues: CASSLDTRGTEAFF. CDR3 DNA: TGCGCCAGCAGCTTGGACACCCGGGGCACTGAAGCTTTCTTT.

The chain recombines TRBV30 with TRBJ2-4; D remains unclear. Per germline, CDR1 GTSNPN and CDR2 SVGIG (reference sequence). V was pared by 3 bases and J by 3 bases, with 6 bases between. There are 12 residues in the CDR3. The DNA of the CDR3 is TGTGCCTGGAGAGGAGACAAAAACATTCAGTACTTC. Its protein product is CAWRGDKNIQYF.

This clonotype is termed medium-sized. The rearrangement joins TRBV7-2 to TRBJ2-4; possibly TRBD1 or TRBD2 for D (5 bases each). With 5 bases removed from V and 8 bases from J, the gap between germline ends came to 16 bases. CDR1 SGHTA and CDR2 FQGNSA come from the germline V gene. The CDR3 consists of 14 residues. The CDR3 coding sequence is TGTGCCAGCAGCGCACCGGGACCTCCGGACATTCAGTACTTC. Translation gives CASSAPGPPDIQYF.

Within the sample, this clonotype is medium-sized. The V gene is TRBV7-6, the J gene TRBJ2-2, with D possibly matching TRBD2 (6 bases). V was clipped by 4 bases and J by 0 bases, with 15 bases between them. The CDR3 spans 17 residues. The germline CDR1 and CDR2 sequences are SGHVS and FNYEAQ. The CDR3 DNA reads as TGTGCCAGCAGCTCCGCACTGGCTAGCGCGAACACCGGGGAGCTGTTTTTT. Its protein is CASSSALASANTGELFF.

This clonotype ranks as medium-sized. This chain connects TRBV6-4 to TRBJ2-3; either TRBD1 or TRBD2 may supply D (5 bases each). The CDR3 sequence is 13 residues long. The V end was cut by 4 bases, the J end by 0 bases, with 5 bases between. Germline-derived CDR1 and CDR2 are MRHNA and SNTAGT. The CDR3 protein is CASSGGSTDTQYF. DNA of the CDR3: TGTGCCAGCAGTGGGGGGAGCACAGATACGCAGTATTTT.